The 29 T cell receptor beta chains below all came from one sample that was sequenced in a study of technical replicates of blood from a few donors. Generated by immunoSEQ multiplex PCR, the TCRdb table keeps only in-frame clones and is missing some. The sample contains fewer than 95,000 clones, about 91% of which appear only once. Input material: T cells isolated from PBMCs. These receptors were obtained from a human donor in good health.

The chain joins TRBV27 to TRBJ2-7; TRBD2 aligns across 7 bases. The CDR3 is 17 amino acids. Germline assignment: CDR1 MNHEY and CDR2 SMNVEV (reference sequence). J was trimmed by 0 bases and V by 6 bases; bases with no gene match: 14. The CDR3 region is CASRPYEGRVSSYEQYF. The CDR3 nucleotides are TGTGCCAGCAGACCGTATGAGGGGAGGGTGAGCTCCTACGAGCAGTACTTC.

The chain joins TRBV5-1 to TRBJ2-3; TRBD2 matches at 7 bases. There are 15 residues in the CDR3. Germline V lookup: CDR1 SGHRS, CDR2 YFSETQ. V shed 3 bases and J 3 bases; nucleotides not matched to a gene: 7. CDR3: CASSSSGDPTDTQYF. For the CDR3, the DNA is TGCGCCAGCAGCTCAAGCGGGGATCCAACAGATACGCAGTATTTT.

This chain's CDR3 is CAIRAPSSQKGDEQYF. As DNA, the CDR3 is TGTGCCATCAGAGCCCCTAGCTCCCAGAAGGGGGACGAGCAGTACTTC. The chain couples TRBV10-3 to TRBJ2-7, with D perhaps matching TRBD1 (6 bases). The CDR3 sequence is 16 residues long. Germline V gene sequence: CDR1 ENHRY, CDR2 SYGVKD. Trimming stripped 6 bases from V and 5 bases from J, with 23 bases between.

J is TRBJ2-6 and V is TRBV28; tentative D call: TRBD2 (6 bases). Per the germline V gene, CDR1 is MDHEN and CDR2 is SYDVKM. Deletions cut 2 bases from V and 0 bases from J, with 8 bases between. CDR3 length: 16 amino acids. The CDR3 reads CASSLAGSSGANVLTF. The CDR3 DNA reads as TGTGCCAGCAGTTTAGCCGGGAGCTCTGGGGCCAACGTCCTGACTTTC. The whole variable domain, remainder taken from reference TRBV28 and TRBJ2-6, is DVKVTQSSRYLVKRTGEKVFLECVQDMDHENMFWYRQDPGLGLRLIYFSYDVKMKEKGDIPEGYSVSREKKERFSLILESASTNQTSMYLCASSLAGSSGANVLTFGAGSRLTVL.

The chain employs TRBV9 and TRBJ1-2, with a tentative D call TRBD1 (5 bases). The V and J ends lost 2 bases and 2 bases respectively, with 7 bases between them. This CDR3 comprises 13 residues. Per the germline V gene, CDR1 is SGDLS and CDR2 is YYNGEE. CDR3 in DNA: TGTGCCAGCAGCGTTGACAGAAACTATGGCTACACCTTC. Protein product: CASSVDRNYGYTF.

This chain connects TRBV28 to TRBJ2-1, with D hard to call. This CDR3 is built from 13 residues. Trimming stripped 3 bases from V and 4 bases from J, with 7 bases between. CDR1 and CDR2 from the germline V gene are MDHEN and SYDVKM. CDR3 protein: CASSFRQYNEQFF. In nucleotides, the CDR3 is TGTGCCAGCAGTTTCCGTCAGTACAATGAGCAGTTCTTC.

The CDR3: CASSSTGTGPYEQYF. CDR3 DNA: TGTGCCAGCAGTTCCACCGGGACAGGACCCTACGAGCAGTACTTC. The chain couples TRBV6-5 to TRBJ2-7; TRBD1 agrees at 8 bases. After removal of 4 bases from V and 2 bases from J, the junction contained 7 bases not matched to a gene. The V gene's germline CDR1 is MNHEY and CDR2 SVGAGI. The CDR3 loop spans 15 amino acids.

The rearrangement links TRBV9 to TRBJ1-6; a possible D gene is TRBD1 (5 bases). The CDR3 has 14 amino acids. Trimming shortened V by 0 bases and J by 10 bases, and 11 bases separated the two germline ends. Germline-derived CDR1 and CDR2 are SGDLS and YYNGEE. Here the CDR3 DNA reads TGTGCCAGCAGCGTAGATGTGGGGCTCTCACCCCTCCACTTT. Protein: CASSVDVGLSPLHF.

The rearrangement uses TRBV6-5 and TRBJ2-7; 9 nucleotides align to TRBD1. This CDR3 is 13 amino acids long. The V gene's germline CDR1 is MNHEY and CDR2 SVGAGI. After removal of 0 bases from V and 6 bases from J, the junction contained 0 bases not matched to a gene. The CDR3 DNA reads TGTGCCAGCAGTTACTCGGACAGGGGCGAGCAGTACTTC. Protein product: CASSYSDRGEQYF.

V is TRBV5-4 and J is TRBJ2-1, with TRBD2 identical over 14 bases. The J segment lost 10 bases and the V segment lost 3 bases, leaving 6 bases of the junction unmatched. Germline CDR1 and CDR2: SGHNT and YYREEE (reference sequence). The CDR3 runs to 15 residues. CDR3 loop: CASSSRLAGGREQFF. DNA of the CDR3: TGTGCCAGCAGCTCTCGACTAGCGGGGGGGCGGGAGCAGTTCTTC.

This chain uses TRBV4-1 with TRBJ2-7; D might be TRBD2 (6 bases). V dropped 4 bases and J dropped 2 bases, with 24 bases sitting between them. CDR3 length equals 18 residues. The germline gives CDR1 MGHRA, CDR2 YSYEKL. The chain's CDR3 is CASSPHSAGTPRPYEQYF. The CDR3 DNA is TGCGCCAGCAGCCCCCACTCCGCGGGGACTCCGAGACCCTACGAGCAGTACTTC.

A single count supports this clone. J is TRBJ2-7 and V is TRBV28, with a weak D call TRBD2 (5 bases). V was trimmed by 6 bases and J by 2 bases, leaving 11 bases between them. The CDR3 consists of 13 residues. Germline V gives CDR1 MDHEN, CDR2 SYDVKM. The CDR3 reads CASRTSTTYEQYF. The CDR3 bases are TGTGCCAGCAGAACCTCGACTACCTACGAGCAGTACTTC.

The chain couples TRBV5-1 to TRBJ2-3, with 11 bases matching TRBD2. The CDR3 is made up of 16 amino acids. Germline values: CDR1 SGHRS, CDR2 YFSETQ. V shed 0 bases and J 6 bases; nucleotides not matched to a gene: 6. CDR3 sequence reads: CASSLETSGDQDTQYF. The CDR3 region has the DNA TGCGCCAGCAGCTTGGAGACTAGCGGGGACCAGGATACGCAGTATTTT.

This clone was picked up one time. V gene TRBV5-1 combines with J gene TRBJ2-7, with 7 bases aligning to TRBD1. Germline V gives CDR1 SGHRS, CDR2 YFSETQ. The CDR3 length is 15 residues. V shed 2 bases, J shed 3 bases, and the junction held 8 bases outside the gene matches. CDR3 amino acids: CASSFGGGQIYEQYF. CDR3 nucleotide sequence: TGCGCCAGCAGCTTTGGTGGGGGACAGATCTACGAGCAGTACTTC.

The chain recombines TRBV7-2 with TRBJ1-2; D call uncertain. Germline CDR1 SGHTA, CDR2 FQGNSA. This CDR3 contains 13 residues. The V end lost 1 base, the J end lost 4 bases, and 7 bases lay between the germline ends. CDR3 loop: CASSLDNSYGYTF. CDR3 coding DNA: TGTGCCAGCAGCTTAGACAATTCCTATGGCTACACCTTC.

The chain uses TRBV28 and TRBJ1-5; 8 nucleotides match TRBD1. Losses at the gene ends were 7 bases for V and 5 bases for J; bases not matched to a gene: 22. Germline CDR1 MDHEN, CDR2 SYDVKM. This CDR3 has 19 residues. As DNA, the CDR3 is TGTGCCAGCACCTCTTACGGGGACAGGAGCTACGAGGGAGATCAGCCCCAGCATTTT. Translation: CASTSYGDRSYEGDQPQHF.

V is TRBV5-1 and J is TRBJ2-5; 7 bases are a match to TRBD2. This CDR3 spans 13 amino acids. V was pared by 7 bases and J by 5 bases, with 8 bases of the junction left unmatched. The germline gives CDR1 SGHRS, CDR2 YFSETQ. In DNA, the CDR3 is TGCGCCAGCTATCGGGGGGAAGGGGAGACCCAGTACTTC. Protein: CASYRGEGETQYF.

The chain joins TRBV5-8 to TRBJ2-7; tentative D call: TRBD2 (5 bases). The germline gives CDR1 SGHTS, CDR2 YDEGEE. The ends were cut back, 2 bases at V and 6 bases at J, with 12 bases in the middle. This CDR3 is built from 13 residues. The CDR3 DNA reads TGTGCCAGCAGCTTTCGTCGACGGGGCGAGCAGTACTTC. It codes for CASSFRRRGEQYF.

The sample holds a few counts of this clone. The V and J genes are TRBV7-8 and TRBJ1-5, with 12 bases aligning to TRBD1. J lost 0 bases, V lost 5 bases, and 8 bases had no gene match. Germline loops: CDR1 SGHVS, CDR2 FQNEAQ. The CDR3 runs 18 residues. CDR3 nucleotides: TGTGCCAGCAGCCCGGGGACAGGGGGCCCTTATAGCAATCAGCCCCAGCATTTT. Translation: CASSPGTGGPYSNQPQHF.

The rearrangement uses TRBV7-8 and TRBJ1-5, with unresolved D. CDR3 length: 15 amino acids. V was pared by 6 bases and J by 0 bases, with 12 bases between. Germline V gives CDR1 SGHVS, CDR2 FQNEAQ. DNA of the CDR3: TGTGCCAGCAGTCTGACAAGCTATAGCAATCAGCCCCAGCATTTT. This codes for CASSLTSYSNQPQHF.

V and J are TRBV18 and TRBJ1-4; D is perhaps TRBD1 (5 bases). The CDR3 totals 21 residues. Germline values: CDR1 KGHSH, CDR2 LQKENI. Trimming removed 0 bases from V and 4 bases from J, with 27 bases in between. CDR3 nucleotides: TGTGCCAGCTCACCACCGGGTATTGTTTCTCGCCGGGACTTTATTAATGAAAAACTGTTTTTT. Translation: CASSPPGIVSRRDFINEKLFF. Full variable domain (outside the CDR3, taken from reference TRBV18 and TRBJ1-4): NAGVMQNPRHLVRRRGQEARLRCSPMKGHSHVYWYRQLPEEGLKFMVYLQKENIIDESGMPKERFSAEFPKEGPSILRIQQVVRGDSAAYFCASSPPGIVSRRDFINEKLFFGSGTQLSVL.

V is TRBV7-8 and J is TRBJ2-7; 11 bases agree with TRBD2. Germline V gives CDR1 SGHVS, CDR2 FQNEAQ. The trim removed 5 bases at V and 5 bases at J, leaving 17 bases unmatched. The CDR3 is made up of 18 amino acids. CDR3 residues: CASSPWTSGLKITHEQYF. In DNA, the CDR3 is TGTGCCAGCAGCCCGTGGACTAGCGGGTTAAAGATAACCCACGAGCAGTACTTC.

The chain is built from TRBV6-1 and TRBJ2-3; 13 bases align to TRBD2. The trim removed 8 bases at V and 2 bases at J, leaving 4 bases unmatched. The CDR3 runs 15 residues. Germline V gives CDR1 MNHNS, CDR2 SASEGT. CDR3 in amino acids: CASLLAGGPTDTQYF. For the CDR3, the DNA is TGTGCCAGCTTACTAGCGGGAGGGCCCACAGATACGCAGTATTTT.

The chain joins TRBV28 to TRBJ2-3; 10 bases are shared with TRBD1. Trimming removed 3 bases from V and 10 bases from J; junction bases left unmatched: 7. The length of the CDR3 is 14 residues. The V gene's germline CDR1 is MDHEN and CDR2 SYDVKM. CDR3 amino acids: CASSLTGGEGPQYF. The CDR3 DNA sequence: TGTGCCAGCAGTTTGACAGGGGGCGAGGGACCGCAGTATTTT.

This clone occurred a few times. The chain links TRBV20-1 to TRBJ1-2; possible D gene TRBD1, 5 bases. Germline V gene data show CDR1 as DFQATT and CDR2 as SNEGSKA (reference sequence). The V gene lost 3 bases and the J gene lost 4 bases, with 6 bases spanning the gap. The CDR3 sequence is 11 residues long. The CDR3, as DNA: TGCAGTGCTAGTGACAGCTATGGCTACACCTTC. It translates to CSASDSYGYTF.

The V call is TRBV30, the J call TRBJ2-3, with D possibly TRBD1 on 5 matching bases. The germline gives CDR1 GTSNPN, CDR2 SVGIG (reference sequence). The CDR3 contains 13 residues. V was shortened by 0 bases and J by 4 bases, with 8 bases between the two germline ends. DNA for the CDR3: TGTGCCTGGAGTGTAACAGGAGCAGATACGCAGTATTTT. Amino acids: CAWSVTGADTQYF.

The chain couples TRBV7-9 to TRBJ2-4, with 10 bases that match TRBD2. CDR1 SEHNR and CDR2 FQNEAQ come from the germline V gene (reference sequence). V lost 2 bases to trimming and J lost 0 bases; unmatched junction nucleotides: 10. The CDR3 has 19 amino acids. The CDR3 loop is CASSLTQSGGVLAKNIQYF. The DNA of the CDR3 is TGTGCCAGCAGCTTAACCCAAAGCGGGGGGGTTCTAGCCAAAAACATTCAGTACTTC.

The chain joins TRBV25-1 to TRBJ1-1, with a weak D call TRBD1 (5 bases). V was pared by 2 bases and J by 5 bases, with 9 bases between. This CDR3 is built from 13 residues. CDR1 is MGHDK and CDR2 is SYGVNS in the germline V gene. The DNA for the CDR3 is TGTGCCAGCAGTGAACCAGGGAGGACTGAAGCTTTCTTT. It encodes CASSEPGRTEAFF.

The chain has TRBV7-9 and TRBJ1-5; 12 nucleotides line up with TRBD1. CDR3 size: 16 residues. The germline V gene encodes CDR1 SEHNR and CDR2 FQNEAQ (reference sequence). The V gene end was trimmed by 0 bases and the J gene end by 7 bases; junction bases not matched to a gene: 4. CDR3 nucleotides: TGTGCCAGCAGCTTAGCAGGGACAGGGGGCGCGCAGCCCCAGCATTTT. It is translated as CASSLAGTGGAQPQHF. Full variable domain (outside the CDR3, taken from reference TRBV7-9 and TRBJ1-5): DTGVSQNPRHKITKRGQNVTFRCDPISEHNRLYWYRQTLGQGPEFLTYFQNEAQLEKSRLLSDRFSAERPKGSFSTLEIQRTEQGDSAMYLCASSLAGTGGAQPQHFGDGTRLSIL.